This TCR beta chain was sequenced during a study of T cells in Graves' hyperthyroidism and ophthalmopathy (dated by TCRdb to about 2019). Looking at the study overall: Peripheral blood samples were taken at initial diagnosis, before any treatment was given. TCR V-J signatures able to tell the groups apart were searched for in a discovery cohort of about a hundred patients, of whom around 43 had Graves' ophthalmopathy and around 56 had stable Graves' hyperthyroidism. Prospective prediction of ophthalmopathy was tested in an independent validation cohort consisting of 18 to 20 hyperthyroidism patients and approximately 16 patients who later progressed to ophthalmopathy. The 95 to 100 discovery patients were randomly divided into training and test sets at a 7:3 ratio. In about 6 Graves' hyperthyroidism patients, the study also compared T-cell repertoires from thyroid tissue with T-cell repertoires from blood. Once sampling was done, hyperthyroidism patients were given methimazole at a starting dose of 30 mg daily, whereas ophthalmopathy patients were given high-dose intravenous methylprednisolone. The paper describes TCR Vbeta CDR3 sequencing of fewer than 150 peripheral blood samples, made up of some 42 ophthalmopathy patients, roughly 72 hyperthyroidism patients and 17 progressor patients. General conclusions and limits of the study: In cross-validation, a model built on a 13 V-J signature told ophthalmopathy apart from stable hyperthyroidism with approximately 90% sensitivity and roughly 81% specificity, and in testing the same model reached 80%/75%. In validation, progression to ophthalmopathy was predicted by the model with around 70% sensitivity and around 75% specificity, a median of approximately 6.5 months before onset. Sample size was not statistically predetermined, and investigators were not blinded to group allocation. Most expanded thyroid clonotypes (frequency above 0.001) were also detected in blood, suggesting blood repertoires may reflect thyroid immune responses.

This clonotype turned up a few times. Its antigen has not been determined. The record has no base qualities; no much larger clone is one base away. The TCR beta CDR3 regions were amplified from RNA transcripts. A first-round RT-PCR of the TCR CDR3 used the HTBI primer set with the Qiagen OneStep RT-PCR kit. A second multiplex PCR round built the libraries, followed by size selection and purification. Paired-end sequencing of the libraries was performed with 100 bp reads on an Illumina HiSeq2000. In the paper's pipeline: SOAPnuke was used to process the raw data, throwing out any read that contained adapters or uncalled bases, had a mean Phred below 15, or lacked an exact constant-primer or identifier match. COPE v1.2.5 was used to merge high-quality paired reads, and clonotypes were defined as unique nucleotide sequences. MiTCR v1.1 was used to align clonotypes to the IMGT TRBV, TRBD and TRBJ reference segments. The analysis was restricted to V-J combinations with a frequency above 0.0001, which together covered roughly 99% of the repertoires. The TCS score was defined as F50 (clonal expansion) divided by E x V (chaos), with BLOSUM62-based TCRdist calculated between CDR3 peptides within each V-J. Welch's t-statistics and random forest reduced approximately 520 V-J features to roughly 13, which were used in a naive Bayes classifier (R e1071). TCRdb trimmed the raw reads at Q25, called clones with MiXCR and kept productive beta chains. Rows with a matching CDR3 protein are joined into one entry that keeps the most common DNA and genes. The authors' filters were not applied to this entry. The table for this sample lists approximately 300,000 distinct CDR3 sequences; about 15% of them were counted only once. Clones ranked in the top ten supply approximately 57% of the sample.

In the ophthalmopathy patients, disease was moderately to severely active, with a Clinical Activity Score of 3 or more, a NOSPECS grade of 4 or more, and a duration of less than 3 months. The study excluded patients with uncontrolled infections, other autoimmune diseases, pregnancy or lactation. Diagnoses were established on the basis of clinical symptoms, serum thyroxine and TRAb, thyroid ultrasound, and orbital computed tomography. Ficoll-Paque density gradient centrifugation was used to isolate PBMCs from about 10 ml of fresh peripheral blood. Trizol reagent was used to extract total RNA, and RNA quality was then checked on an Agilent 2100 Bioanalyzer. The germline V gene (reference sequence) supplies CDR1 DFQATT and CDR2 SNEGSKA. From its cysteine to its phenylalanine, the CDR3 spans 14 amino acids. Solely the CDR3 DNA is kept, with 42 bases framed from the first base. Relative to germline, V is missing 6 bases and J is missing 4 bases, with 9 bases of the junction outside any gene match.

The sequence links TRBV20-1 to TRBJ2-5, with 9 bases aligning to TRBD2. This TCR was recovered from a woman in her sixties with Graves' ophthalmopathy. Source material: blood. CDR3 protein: CSAFSSGSLETQYF. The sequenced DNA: TGCAGTGCATTTAGTAGCGGGAGTTTAGAGACCCAGTACTTC.